The 32 T cell receptor beta chains given below trace back to one sample, sequenced in a study of control samples from healthy donors and cancer patients. TCRdb's copy holds only in-frame clones and misses some; the assay was immunoSEQ multiplex PCR. The profile shows more than 50,000 clones, more than 95% of them singletons. The specimen was blood. All receptors derive from a young woman in good health.

This chain's CDR3 is CASRERTVDYEQYF. The DNA for the CDR3 is TGTGCCAGCAGGGAAAGGACAGTTGACTACGAGCAGTACTTC. The rearrangement uses TRBV2 and TRBJ2-7; D is perhaps TRBD1 (6 bases). V was cut by 6 bases and J by 3 bases, with 15 bases left in between. The CDR3 is 14 amino acids. CDR1 and CDR2 from the germline V gene are SNHLY and FYNNEI.

This chain links TRBV11-2 with TRBJ1-2; 9 bases line up with TRBD1. The CDR3 covers 15 residues. Germline-derived CDR1 and CDR2 are SGHAT and FQNNGV. V was clipped by 1 base and J by 8 bases; unmatched bases: 8. Here the CDR3 reads CASSLGGTGRVGYTF. For the CDR3, the DNA is TGTGCCAGCAGCTTAGGAGGGACAGGGAGGGTCGGCTACACCTTC.

V is TRBV18 and J is TRBJ2-5; no clear D gene. The CDR3 totals 12 residues. With 3 bases removed from V and 1 base from J, the gap between germline ends came to 3 bases. Germline V gene lookup returns CDR1 KGHSH and CDR2 LQKENI. The CDR3: CASSPIQETQYF. CDR3 in DNA: TGTGCCAGCTCACCTATCCAAGAGACCCAGTACTTC.

V usage is TRBV28 and J usage is TRBJ1-1, with D uncertain. This CDR3 has 16 residues. V shed 1 base and J shed 5 bases, with 17 bases lying between them. The germline V gene has CDR1 MDHEN and CDR2 SYDVKM. The DNA of the CDR3 is TGTGCCAGCAGTTTATACTCTATGGGAGGGCTGACTGAAGCTTTCTTT. It codes for CASSLYSMGGLTEAFF.

The rearrangement links TRBV18 to TRBJ1-2; D call uncertain. CDR3 length: 16 amino acids. V lost 3 bases and J lost 0, with 14 bases in between. The V gene's germline CDR1 is KGHSH and CDR2 LQKENI. The CDR3 region has the DNA TGTGCCAGCTCACCCCCAGGATGGACCTCTAACTATGGCTACACCTTC. Translating gives CASSPPGWTSNYGYTF.

This clone showed up just once. CDR3 coding DNA: TGTGCCAGCAGTTTGGCAGGGCCGGGCACCGGGGAGCTGTTTTTT. Its protein product is CASSLAGPGTGELFF. V is TRBV28 and J is TRBJ2-2; D is perhaps TRBD1 (5 bases). The CDR3 contains 15 residues. Germline values: CDR1 MDHEN, CDR2 SYDVKM. V was pared by 3 bases and J by 4 bases, with 12 bases between.

CDR3 protein: CAWSIGRTEAFF. As DNA, the CDR3 is TGTGCCTGGAGTATTGGGAGGACTGAAGCTTTCTTT. This rearrangement joins TRBV30 to TRBJ1-1; D gene ambiguous. The CDR3 length is 12 residues. Trimming removed 2 bases at V and 5 bases at J, with 9 bases between. Germline V CDR1 and CDR2: GTSNPN, SVGIG (reference sequence).

V gene TRBV19 combines with J gene TRBJ1-2; TRBD1 might be the D (6 bases). V was clipped by 2 bases and J by 1 base, with 20 bases between them. This CDR3 is built from 18 residues. Germline values: CDR1 LNHDA, CDR2 SQIVND (reference sequence). Written as DNA, the CDR3 is TGTGCCAGTAGTATAAGAACTGGGGGCCTCCTCCTTAACTATGGCTACACCTTC. Protein: CASSIRTGGLLLNYGYTF.

The CDR3 spells CASSLDEKLFF. The DNA of the CDR3 is TGTGCCAGCAGCTTAGATGAAAAACTGTTTTTT. This chain links TRBV11-2 with TRBJ1-4; D is unresolved. This CDR3 has 11 residues. CDR1 is SGHAT, CDR2 FQNNGV, per germline. The V and J ends lost 0 bases and 7 bases respectively, with 0 bases between them.

The chain joins TRBV7-9 to TRBJ1-1; D call uncertain. Germline V gene lookup returns CDR1 SEHNR and CDR2 FQNEAQ (reference sequence). V shed 7 bases and J shed 3 bases, with 9 bases lying between them. CDR3 length: 12 residues. CDR3 residues: CASTVRDTEAFF. The CDR3 DNA follows: TGTGCCAGCACCGTGAGGGACACTGAAGCTTTCTTT.

This chain connects TRBV29-1 to TRBJ1-2; unclear D gene. The CDR3 sequence is 12 residues long. CDR1 SQVTM and CDR2 ANQGSEA come from the germline V gene. V lost 0 bases to trimming and J lost 8 bases, with 10 bases between them. CDR3 in DNA: TGCAGCGTTGAAGACGGCTTAGGGGGCTACACCTTC. Residues: CSVEDGLGGYTF.

The V and J genes are TRBV24-1 and TRBJ1-2; D gene unclear. Trimming removed 3 bases from V and 8 bases from J, with 12 bases in between. CDR3 length equals 13 residues. Germline values: CDR1 KGHDR, CDR2 SFDVKD. CDR3 sequence reads: CATSDIRGLGYTF. The CDR3 nucleotides read TGTGCCACCAGTGATATCAGAGGGCTCGGCTACACCTTC.

The rearrangement uses TRBV12-3 or TRBV12-4 and TRBJ1-3; D is perhaps TRBD1 (5 bases). CDR3 size: 13 residues. V lost 7 bases, J lost 6 bases, and 13 bases lay in between. CDR3 region: CASIGQGLNTIYF. The CDR3 DNA sequence: TGTGCCAGCATAGGGCAGGGATTAAACACCATATATTTT.

The gene calls are TRBV9 and TRBJ2-1, with 9 nucleotides matching TRBD1. CDR3 size: 14 residues. CDR1 is SGDLS, CDR2 YYNGEE, per germline. With V trimmed by 3 bases and J by 6 bases, 4 bases remained unmatched. As DNA, the CDR3 is TGTGCCAGCAGCGGGGACAGGGCTTCCAATGAGCAGTTCTTC. Amino acids: CASSGDRASNEQFF.

The chain is built from TRBV10-1 and TRBJ2-1, with 10 positions matching TRBD2. This CDR3 is built from 19 residues. The germline V gene has CDR1 WNHNN and CDR2 SYGVQD (reference sequence). The V segment lost 11 bases and the J segment 2 bases; nucleotides outside the gene matches: 21. DNA of the CDR3: TGCGCCCGCCGTGGCCGGGGGGCTAGCGGGGGTTTCACCTACAATGAGCAGTTCTTC. Encoded protein: CARRGRGASGGFTYNEQFF.

V and J are TRBV6-6 and TRBJ1-1; no definite D call. The CDR3 has 13 amino acids. V lost 0 bases and J lost 5, with 7 bases in between. CDR1 and CDR2 (germline): MNHNY, SVGAGI (reference sequence). The CDR3 region is CASSYSLGTEAFF. CDR3 DNA: TGTGCCAGCAGTTACTCCTTGGGGACTGAAGCTTTCTTT.

The chain employs TRBV4-1 and TRBJ2-2, with a weak D call TRBD1 (8 bases). CDR3 length: 18 amino acids. With 1 base removed from V and 7 bases from J, the gap between germline ends came to 22 bases. Germline CDR1 reads MGHRA; CDR2 reads YSYEKL. This CDR3 reads CASSQVGRGRGLVGELFF. Written as DNA, the CDR3 is TGCGCCAGCAGCCAAGTCGGCAGGGGGCGGGGGCTAGTCGGGGAGCTGTTTTTT.

This clone was found once. The chain couples TRBV7-2 to TRBJ1-2; 9 nucleotides agree with TRBD1. This CDR3 has 13 amino acids. V was clipped by 3 bases and J by 6 bases; unmatched bases: 2. Germline lookup yields CDR1 SGHTA and CDR2 FQGNSA. The CDR3 sequence: CASSFGTGNGYTF. The DNA for the CDR3 is TGTGCCAGCAGCTTCGGGACAGGGAATGGCTACACCTTC.

V usage is TRBV24-1 and J usage is TRBJ1-5; TRBD1 agrees at 9 bases. Losses at the gene ends were 4 bases for V and 2 bases for J; bases not matched to a gene: 2. The CDR3 sequence is 15 residues long. Per germline, CDR1 KGHDR and CDR2 SFDVKD. CDR3 in amino acids: CATSDRDRGNQPQHF. In DNA form, the CDR3 reads TGTGCCACCAGTGACCGGGACAGGGGCAATCAGCCCCAGCATTTT.

This chain joins TRBV3-1 (or the pseudogene TRBV3-2) and TRBJ1-2, with D perhaps matching TRBD1 (5 bases). The CDR3 spans 14 residues. The germline CDR1 and CDR2 sequences are LGHDT and YNNKEL (reference sequence). Trimming stripped 1 base from V and 4 bases from J, with 10 bases between. The CDR3 reads CASSQGRAGYGYTF. The CDR3 DNA sequence: TGTGCCAGCAGCCAAGGCAGGGCTGGCTATGGCTACACCTTC.

This chain joins TRBV5-1 and TRBJ2-3; D may be TRBD2 (6 bases). The germline gives CDR1 SGHRS, CDR2 YFSETQ. The CDR3 runs 20 residues. V lost 0 bases and J lost 0, with 23 bases in between. The CDR3 loop is CASSLVPYFRLVASTDTQYF. Here the CDR3 DNA reads TGCGCCAGCAGCTTGGTTCCCTATTTTCGACTAGTCGCTAGCACAGATACGCAGTATTTT.

V and J are TRBV18 and TRBJ1-1, with a possible D match to TRBD1 (5 bases). There are 15 residues in the CDR3. Trimming left V 4 bases short and J 2 bases short, with 14 bases between. Germline CDR1 is KGHSH and CDR2 is LQKENI. The CDR3, as DNA: TGTGCCAGCTCACTTCCAGCAGGGCACAACACTGAAGCTTTCTTT. This gives the protein CASSLPAGHNTEAFF.

This rearrangement joins TRBV19 to TRBJ1-4, with D hard to call. Trimming left V 9 bases short and J 4 bases short, with 15 bases between. The CDR3 loop spans 14 amino acids. The germline V gene encodes CDR1 LNHDA and CDR2 SQIVND (reference sequence). The CDR3 coding sequence is TGTGCCAGCCGAGCGCGAGATAGTAATGAAAAACTGTTTTTT. Translation: CASRARDSNEKLFF. The full variable domain, in which reference TRBV19 and TRBJ1-4 provide the parts outside the CDR3, is DGGITQSPKYLFRKEGQNVTLSCEQNLNHDAMYWYRQDPGQGLRLIYYSQIVNDFQKGDIAEGYSVSREKKESFPLTVTSAQKNPTAFYLCASRARDSNEKLFFGSGTQLSVL.

This clone was seen only a few times. The rearrangement uses TRBV5-1 and TRBJ1-4, with a weak D call TRBD1 (6 bases). This CDR3 is 14 amino acids long. The V gene lost 6 bases and the J gene lost 7 bases, with 16 bases spanning the gap. Germline CDR1 and CDR2: SGHRS and YFSETQ. The CDR3 protein is CASNHGQGSEKLFF. DNA for the CDR3: TGCGCCAGCAACCACGGGCAGGGGAGTGAAAAACTGTTTTTT.

The rearrangement links TRBV29-1 to TRBJ2-1; D might be TRBD1 (6 bases). V lost 0 bases, J lost 7 bases, and 10 bases lay in between. The CDR3 runs 13 residues. Germline loops: CDR1 SQVTM, CDR2 ANQGSEA. This CDR3 is CSVEDTTGNEQFF. CDR3 sequence (DNA): TGCAGCGTTGAAGATACTACAGGGAATGAGCAGTTCTTC.

The rearrangement joins TRBV11-2 to TRBJ1-1, with TRBD1 matching 7 bases. V gave up 1 base and J gave up 6 bases; unmatched junction bases: 5. The CDR3 runs 14 residues. Germline assignment: CDR1 SGHAT and CDR2 FQNNGV. CDR3 coding DNA: TGTGCCAGCAGCTTAGCAGGGGGAGTCGCTGAAGCTTTCTTT. Translated: CASSLAGGVAEAFF.

This clone was detected once. The genes are TRBV5-1 and TRBJ2-7; D perhaps matches TRBD1 (5 bases). The germline V gene encodes CDR1 SGHRS and CDR2 YFSETQ. V lost 4 bases to trimming and J lost 3 bases, with 20 bases between them. The CDR3 runs 16 residues. This CDR3 reads CASSPDEPFQGYEQYF. The CDR3 nucleotides are TGCGCCAGCAGCCCGGACGAACCATTTCAGGGCTACGAGCAGTACTTC.

This rearrangement joins TRBV6-5 to TRBJ1-1; D uncertain. Trimming took off 1 base at V and 7 bases at J, with 10 bases between the two ends. Germline CDR1 reads MNHEY; CDR2 reads SVGAGI. The CDR3 is 13 residues long. CDR3 region: CASSYLRMNEAFF. In DNA form, the CDR3 reads TGTGCCAGCAGTTACTTGAGGATGAATGAAGCTTTCTTT.

CDR3 DNA: TGTGCCAGCTCATCAGTCGGGGGCTTTCGCGCTGAAGCTTTCTTT. Its protein product is CASSSVGGFRAEAFF. This sequence joins TRBV18 and TRBJ1-1, with D possibly TRBD1 on 6 matching bases. Trimming shortened V by 5 bases and J by 6 bases, and 19 bases separated the two germline ends. CDR1 KGHSH and CDR2 LQKENI come from the germline V gene. The CDR3 loop spans 15 amino acids.

This chain uses TRBV28 with TRBJ1-2, with D hard to call. Trimming removed 8 bases at V and 3 bases at J, with 7 bases between. This CDR3 spans 11 amino acids. Looked up from germline, CDR1 is MDHEN and CDR2 is SYDVKM. CDR3 protein: CASSADYGYTF. The CDR3 nucleotides are TGTGCCAGCTCAGCGGACTATGGCTACACCTTC.

This chain connects TRBV2 to TRBJ2-3, with 7 bases aligning to TRBD2. Germline CDR1 reads SNHLY; CDR2 reads FYNNEI. CDR3 length: 15 amino acids. V gave up 8 bases and J gave up 0 bases; unmatched junction bases: 8. The CDR3, as DNA: TGTGCCAGCCTCAGGCTAGCGGCTAGCACAGATACGCAGTATTTT. It specifies CASLRLAASTDTQYF.

The V gene is TRBV10-1, the J gene TRBJ1-1; D is unclear. V lost 2 bases to trimming and J lost 4 bases, with 11 bases between them. The germline CDR1 and CDR2 sequences are WNHNN and SYGVQD (reference sequence). This CDR3 has 14 amino acids. The CDR3 DNA sequence: TGCGCCAGCAGTGAGGGGTCGGTGGGCACTGAAGCTTTCTTT. This sequence encodes CASSEGSVGTEAFF.